One sample yielded the 27 T cell receptor beta chains listed below, sequenced in a study of T cells after yellow fever vaccination. TCRdb re-called the 5' RACE reads through MiXCR, storing one row per CDR3 protein. The data contain hundreds of thousands of distinct CDR3 sequences, 18% of them singletons. The sequences come from PBMCs, collected before the yellow fever booster vaccination. The receptor set was obtained from a man younger than 30 who received the YFV17D yellow fever vaccine.

This clonotype was recorded many times. The chain employs TRBV20-1 and TRBJ2-1; tentatively, D is TRBD1 (5 bases). The CDR3 has 14 residues. Germline V CDR1 and CDR2: DFQATT, SNEGSKA (reference sequence). Trimming pared 1 base from V and 2 bases from J, leaving 9 bases between. This CDR3 is CSARVWGPYNEQFF. CDR3 bases: TGCAGTGCTAGAGTGTGGGGCCCCTACAATGAGCAGTTCTTC.

This clonotype was detected only a few times. CDR3 sequence reads: CSVAPSGYDTQYF. In DNA form, the CDR3 reads TGCAGCGTTGCCCCCTCGGGGTATGATACGCAGTATTTT. This sequence joins TRBV29-1 and TRBJ2-3, with D possibly being TRBD2 (5 bases). Germline V gene lookup returns CDR1 SQVTM and CDR2 ANQGSEA. The ends were cut back, 4 bases at V and 6 bases at J, with 14 bases in the middle. CDR3 size: 13 residues.

This chain uses TRBV6-1 with TRBJ2-7, with D possibly being TRBD1 (6 bases). The CDR3 length is 14 residues. Trimming cost V 6 bases and J 3 bases, with 15 bases left between them. Germline V CDR1 and CDR2: MNHNS, SASEGT. The DNA of the CDR3 is TGTGCCAGCAGCGAATCGTGGGGGCTCTACGAGCAGTACGTC. Translation gives CASSESWGLYEQYV.

This clonotype was recorded a few times. The chain employs TRBV20-1 and TRBJ2-5, with 8 bases lining up with TRBD2. This CDR3 region has 14 residues. The V segment lost 6 bases and the J segment 5 bases; nucleotides outside the gene matches: 11. In germline, CDR1 is DFQATT, CDR2 SNEGSKA (reference sequence). The CDR3 sequence: CSARNTGGRETQYF. CDR3 in DNA: TGCAGTGCCAGGAACACGGGGGGGCGCGAGACCCAGTACTTC.

This clonotype appeared a few times. The rearrangement uses TRBV5-1 and TRBJ2-1, with TRBD2 matching over 10 bases. CDR1 and CDR2 (germline): SGHRS, YFSETQ. The CDR3 length is 14 residues. With V trimmed by 3 bases and J by 10 bases, 7 bases remained unmatched. The CDR3 sequence is CASSSSGGTGEQFF. DNA of the CDR3: TGCGCCAGCAGCTCTAGCGGGGGCACGGGGGAGCAGTTCTTC.

This clonotype has only a few counts. The J gene is TRBJ1-5, the V gene TRBV5-6, with D perhaps matching TRBD1 (6 bases). Germline lookup yields CDR1 SGHDT and CDR2 YYEEEE. The length of the CDR3 is 15 residues. V was cut by 3 bases and J by 0 bases, with 10 bases left in between. CDR3 sequence: CASSWGGHSNQPQHF. The CDR3 coding sequence is TGTGCCAGCAGCTGGGGGGGACATAGCAATCAGCCCCAGCATTTT.

This clonotype was seen more than once but under ten times. V and J are TRBV5-1 and TRBJ1-1, with D possibly being TRBD1 (5 bases). Trimming took off 2 bases at V and 5 bases at J, with 13 bases between the two ends. The CDR3 sequence is 14 residues long. The germline V gene has CDR1 SGHRS and CDR2 YFSETQ. DNA of the CDR3: TGCGCCAGCAGCTTCGAGGGGTTAGGTACTGAAGCTTTCTTT. Encoded protein: CASSFEGLGTEAFF. Looking up the rest from reference TRBV5-1 and TRBJ1-1 gives the full variable domain: KAGVTQTPRYLIKTRGQQVTLSCSPISGHRSVSWYQQTPGQGLQFLFEYFSETQRNKGNFPGRFSGRQFSNSRSEMNVSTLELGDSALYLCASSFEGLGTEAFFGQGTRLTVV.

The chain employs TRBV7-2 and TRBJ1-6; tentative D call: TRBD1 (5 bases). The V gene's germline CDR1 is SGHTA and CDR2 FQGNSA. V was shortened by 4 bases and J by 7 bases, with 14 bases between the two germline ends. The CDR3 totals 15 residues. The CDR3 DNA is TGTGCCAGCAGCTACGCCGGGGCCTCAAATTCACCCCTCCACTTT. It specifies CASSYAGASNSPLHF.

This chain joins TRBV7-2 and TRBJ2-6; possible D gene TRBD2, 6 bases. V was clipped by 5 bases and J by 7 bases, with 12 bases between them. There are 14 residues in the CDR3. Per germline, CDR1 SGHTA and CDR2 FQGNSA. The CDR3 DNA reads TGTGCCAGCAGCCCCTGGGGGGAAGCCAACGTCCTGACTTTC. This codes for CASSPWGEANVLTF.

This clonotype has ten or more counts. This chain joins TRBV12-3 or TRBV12-4 and TRBJ1-1; perhaps TRBD1 as D (6 bases). V shed 7 bases and J shed 0 bases, with 12 bases lying between them. The CDR3 covers 14 residues. CDR3 DNA sequence: TGTGCCAGCACCCAAGGGGGGCTGAACACTGAAGCTTTCTTT. It translates to CASTQGGLNTEAFF.

This clonotype was recorded a few times. The genes are TRBV6-2 or TRBV6-3 and TRBJ2-1, with 7 nucleotides matching TRBD2. CDR3 length: 17 amino acids. J was trimmed by 2 bases and V by 2 bases; bases with no gene match: 9. CDR1 and CDR2 (germline): MNHEY, SVGEGT. CDR3 region: CASSYPGWGGAYNEQFF. The CDR3 DNA is TGTGCCAGCAGTTACCCAGGTTGGGGGGGGGCCTACAATGAGCAGTTCTTC.

The table lists this clonotype with a few counts. V usage is TRBV10-3 and J usage is TRBJ2-1; D gene ambiguous. The CDR3 runs 13 residues. Germline CDR1 and CDR2: ENHRY and SYGVKD. Trimming shortened V by 8 bases and J by 2 bases, and 10 bases separated the two germline ends. Here the CDR3 DNA reads TGTGCCATCGCCCCCGGCCCCTACAATGAGCAGTTCTTC. Protein product: CAIAPGPYNEQFF.

This clonotype was detected only a few times. The chain couples TRBV6-5 to TRBJ2-4; tentative D call: TRBD1 (5 bases). The CDR3 extends over 17 amino acids. V was shortened by 6 bases and J by 0 bases, with 18 bases between the two germline ends. The germline CDR1 and CDR2 sequences are MNHEY and SVGAGI. CDR3 sequence reads: CASSYGQPSLAKNIQYF. CDR3 bases: TGTGCCAGCAGCTACGGACAACCGTCTTTAGCCAAAAACATTCAGTACTTC.

The genes are TRBV7-6 and TRBJ1-4; 7 positions agree with TRBD1. Germline trimming cut 7 bases from V and 4 bases from J; bases unmatched to any gene: 12. The CDR3 has 16 residues. Germline assignment: CDR1 SGHVS and CDR2 FNYEAQ. The CDR3, as DNA: TGTGCCAGCAAGAAGTCTCGGGACAGTTATAATGAAAAACTGTTTTTT. It specifies CASKKSRDSYNEKLFF.

A few counts support this clonotype. V and J are TRBV9 and TRBJ2-5, with 12 bases that match TRBD2. Germline loops: CDR1 SGDLS, CDR2 YYNGEE. The V and J ends lost 4 bases and 4 bases, in that order; junction bases with no gene match: 5. The CDR3 is made up of 15 amino acids. CDR3 loop: CASSILAGGGETQYF. CDR3 coding DNA: TGTGCCAGCAGCATACTAGCGGGGGGTGGAGAGACCCAGTACTTC.

Many counts were recorded for this clonotype. This chain links TRBV12-3 or TRBV12-4 with TRBJ1-1; D gene ambiguous. V was pared by 2 bases and J by 1 base, with 2 bases between. The CDR3 sequence is 12 residues long. CDR3 loop: CASSLWNTEAFF. CDR3 nucleotide sequence: TGTGCCAGCAGTTTATGGAACACTGAAGCTTTCTTT.

The rearrangement joins TRBV5-1 to TRBJ2-5; D unresolved. The CDR3 extends over 14 amino acids. Germline loops: CDR1 SGHRS, CDR2 YFSETQ. The germline V and J ends were trimmed by 0 bases and 5 bases, with 11 bases remaining between them. Here the CDR3 reads CASSLGEWRETQYF. CDR3 nucleotide sequence: TGCGCCAGCAGCTTGGGGGAATGGCGTGAGACCCAGTACTTC.

The V and J genes are TRBV4-1 and TRBJ1-2; tentative D call: TRBD1 (5 bases). V shed 1 base and J shed 5 bases, with 11 bases lying between them. In germline, CDR1 is MGHRA, CDR2 YSYEKL. The CDR3 runs to 14 residues. CDR3 in DNA: TGCGCCAGCAGCCAAGTTGCCAGGGCTTATGGCTACACCTTC. As protein: CASSQVARAYGYTF.

CDR3 amino acids: CASSLDTGLDYNEQFF. For the CDR3, the DNA is TGTGCCAGCAGCTTAGACACTGGGTTAGACTACAATGAGCAGTTCTTC. The genes are TRBV7-3 and TRBJ2-1; D is unresolved. The CDR3 sequence is 16 residues long. Germline CDR1 SGHTA, CDR2 FQGTGA. Trimming removed 2 bases at V and 3 bases at J, with 14 bases between.

The chain has TRBV6-6 and TRBJ1-5; 8 bases agree with TRBD1. This CDR3 is built from 15 residues. With V trimmed by 6 bases and J by 5 bases, 9 bases remained unmatched. Germline loops: CDR1 MNHNY, CDR2 SVGAGI (reference sequence). Here the CDR3 reads CASRSGQATYQPQHF. DNA for the CDR3: TGTGCCAGCAGGTCGGGACAGGCAACCTATCAGCCCCAGCATTTT.

The rearrangement uses TRBV9 and TRBJ1-1, with TRBD1 matching 9 bases. After removal of 4 bases from V and 5 bases from J, the junction contained 6 bases not matched to a gene. Germline V gene data show CDR1 as SGDLS and CDR2 as YYNGEE. The CDR3 totals 14 residues. The CDR3 region is CASSLTGGETEAFF. DNA of the CDR3: TGTGCCAGCAGCTTAACAGGGGGCGAAACTGAAGCTTTCTTT.

The chain uses TRBV28 and TRBJ2-7; 10 nucleotides align to TRBD1. The V segment lost 3 bases and the J segment 6 bases; nucleotides outside the gene matches: 2. Germline CDR1 reads MDHEN; CDR2 reads SYDVKM. CDR3 length equals 13 residues. CDR3 amino acids: CASSFGDRGEQYF. The CDR3 nucleotides are TGTGCCAGCAGTTTCGGGGACAGGGGCGAGCAGTACTTC. The full variable domain, in which reference TRBV28 and TRBJ2-7 provide the parts outside the CDR3, is DVKVTQSSRYLVKRTGEKVFLECVQDMDHENMFWYRQDPGLGLRLIYFSYDVKMKEKGDIPEGYSVSREKKERFSLILESASTNQTSMYLCASSFGDRGEQYFGPGTRLTVT.

Only a few counts were recorded for this clonotype. J is TRBJ1-4 and V is TRBV7-2; 7 bases align to TRBD1. Trimming cost V 2 bases and J 8 bases; bases outside gene matches: 5. CDR1 and CDR2 (germline): SGHTA, FQGNSA. This CDR3 has 14 residues. CDR3 nucleotides: TGTGCCAGCAGCTTACAAGGGGGCAGAGAAAAACTGTTTTTT. Translating gives CASSLQGGREKLFF. Together with reference TRBV7-2 and TRBJ1-4, the CDR3 gives the full variable domain: GAGVSQSPSNKVTEKGKDVELRCDPISGHTALYWYRQSLGQGLEFLIYFQGNSAPDKSGLPSDRFSAERTGGSVSTLTIQRTQQEDSAVYLCASSLQGGREKLFFGSGTQLSVL.

This clonotype showed up just a few times. The rearrangement links TRBV7-9 to TRBJ1-2, with a tentative D call TRBD1 (6 bases). Looked up from germline, CDR1 is SEHNR and CDR2 is FQNEAQ (reference sequence). This CDR3 contains 13 residues. The V end was cut by 4 bases, the J end by 7 bases, with 13 bases between. The CDR3 coding sequence is TGTGCCAGCAGCTCCACAGGGTTTGTTGGCTACACCTTC. Encoded protein: CASSSTGFVGYTF.

This clonotype came up a few times. This sequence joins TRBV20-1 and TRBJ1-1; no clear D. CDR1 DFQATT and CDR2 SNEGSKA come from the germline V gene (reference sequence). This CDR3 is built from 14 residues. Trimming pared 1 base from V and 0 bases from J, leaving 9 bases between. The CDR3 DNA follows: TGCAGTGCTAGAGTTCTGGGCATGAACACTGAAGCTTTCTTT. Translation gives CSARVLGMNTEAFF.

V gene TRBV7-2 combines with J gene TRBJ2-1, with 16 bases lining up with TRBD2. Unmatched junction bases numbered 5, after V lost 3 bases and J lost 6 bases. From germline, CDR1 is SGHTA and CDR2 FQGNSA. The CDR3 contains 17 residues. The DNA of the CDR3 is TGTGCCAGCAGCTTCTCCGGGACTAGCGGGGGGGCCAATGAGCAGTTCTTC. Its translation: CASSFSGTSGGANEQFF.

V is TRBV6-6 and J is TRBJ2-5, with D perhaps matching TRBD2 (7 bases). This CDR3 has 17 amino acids. Germline V gives CDR1 MNHNY, CDR2 SVGAGI (reference sequence). Trimming shortened V by 2 bases and J by 5 bases, and 21 bases separated the two germline ends. This CDR3 reads CASSYAQGRGPQETQYF. The CDR3 DNA follows: TGTGCCAGCAGTTACGCCCAGGGGCGGGGGCCCCAGGAGACCCAGTACTTC.